Shown below are 32 T cell receptor beta chains from a single sample sequenced in a study of OX40 agonist ivuxolimab in advanced cancers. Clones were sequenced by immunoSEQ multiplex PCR, and TCRdb holds only the in-frame ones, with some missing. The sample gives about 81,000 clones, around 80% of which show up once; 6% to 8% is in the top ten. Source: CD4+ or CD8+ T cells sorted from blood, taken in a trial of the OX40 agonist ivuxolimab. These receptors were taken from an adult with an advanced solid tumor such as melanoma, head and neck, liver or kidney cancer.

The chain couples TRBV27 to TRBJ2-7; D possibly uses TRBD1 or TRBD2 (7 bases each). The V end was cut by 6 bases, the J end by 4 bases, with 22 bases between. This CDR3 contains 16 residues. Germline lookup yields CDR1 MNHEY and CDR2 SMNVEV (reference sequence). This chain's CDR3 is CASRQFLGRGRYEQYF. The CDR3 region has the DNA TGTGCCAGCAGACAATTCCTGGGGAGGGGGCGTTACGAGCAGTACTTC.

The J gene is TRBJ2-3, the V gene TRBV9, with TRBD1 matching over 7 bases. V was pared by 4 bases and J by 2 bases, with 10 bases of the junction left unmatched. Germline CDR1 SGDLS, CDR2 YYNGEE. The CDR3 is 16 residues long. The CDR3 protein is CASSPRQGSNTDTQYF. CDR3 coding DNA: TGTGCCAGCAGCCCACGACAGGGCTCAAACACAGATACGCAGTATTTT.

The chain is built from TRBV4-1 and TRBJ1-5; 10 bases agree with TRBD1. The V segment lost 0 bases and the J segment 5 bases; nucleotides outside the gene matches: 7. The CDR3 is made up of 17 amino acids. CDR1 and CDR2 from the germline V gene are MGHRA and YSYEKL. DNA for the CDR3: TGCGCCAGCAGCCAAGACTTCTCCGGGACAGGGGATCAGCCCCAGCATTTT. Its protein product is CASSQDFSGTGDQPQHF.

The chain combines TRBV7-6 with TRBJ2-3, with TRBD2 identical over 9 bases. CDR3 length equals 16 residues. The ends lost 5 bases at V and 2 bases at J; junction bases unmatched: 8. The germline CDR1 and CDR2 sequences are SGHVS and FNYEAQ. The CDR3, as DNA: TGTGCCAGCAGCCCTTCAGGGACTAGCAACACAGATACGCAGTATTTT. It codes for CASSPSGTSNTDTQYF.

CDR3 DNA: TGTGCCTGGAGTGTACCAGCGGGTCCGTACGAGCAGTACTTC. As protein: CAWSVPAGPYEQYF. The chain combines TRBV30 with TRBJ2-7, with D perhaps TRBD2 (6 bases). Trimming stripped 0 bases from V and 4 bases from J, with 13 bases between. CDR1 and CDR2 from the germline V gene are GTSNPN and SVGIG (reference sequence). There are 14 residues in the CDR3.

The chain has TRBV6-6 and TRBJ2-1, with D perhaps TRBD2 (6 bases). This CDR3 has 13 amino acids. With 10 bases removed from V and 5 bases from J, the gap between germline ends came to 15 bases. Germline V gene data show CDR1 as MNHNY and CDR2 as SVGAGI (reference sequence). The CDR3 protein is CATTLGLNNEQFF. CDR3 DNA: TGTGCCACAACGCTCGGACTAAACAATGAGCAGTTCTTC.

This clone was seen only once. The chain employs TRBV6-5 and TRBJ2-2; the match to TRBD1 covers 7 bases. The germline V gene encodes CDR1 MNHEY and CDR2 SVGAGI. V shed 6 bases and J 4 bases; nucleotides not matched to a gene: 2. The CDR3 covers 13 residues. CDR3 in DNA: TGTGCCAGCAGCCGACAGGGCACCGGGGAGCTGTTTTTT. Residues: CASSRQGTGELFF.

V usage is TRBV6-1 and J usage is TRBJ1-1; D is unresolved. V was clipped by 2 bases and J by 10 bases, with 11 bases between them. The CDR3 has 12 amino acids. In germline, CDR1 is MNHNS, CDR2 SASEGT. CDR3 protein: CASSEPPPIAFF. For the CDR3, the DNA is TGTGCCAGCAGTGAACCCCCACCCATAGCTTTCTTT.

The chain couples TRBV11-2 to TRBJ1-1; D is uncertain. Germline V CDR1 and CDR2: SGHAT, FQNNGV. Trimming took 6 bases from V and 5 from J, leaving 7 bases between them. The CDR3 is 11 residues long. Here the CDR3 DNA reads TGTGCCAGCAGTGTGGGGACTGAAGCTTTCTTT. It specifies CASSVGTEAFF.

In this sample, this clone turned up a few times. The chain uses TRBV18 and TRBJ1-4; 9 bases are a match to TRBD1. V gave up 6 bases and J gave up 8 bases; unmatched junction bases: 7. CDR3 length: 14 residues. CDR1 is KGHSH and CDR2 is LQKENI in the germline V gene. CDR3 sequence: CASSNRGLREKLFF. The CDR3 DNA sequence: TGTGCCAGCTCGAACAGGGGGCTTCGCGAAAAACTGTTTTTT.

The chain links TRBV5-4 to TRBJ2-1, with unresolved D. The germline gives CDR1 SGHNT, CDR2 YYREEE (reference sequence). The CDR3 consists of 15 residues. Trimming cost V 0 bases and J 9 bases, with 16 bases left between them. CDR3 loop: CASSLVHYGPSEQFF. DNA for the CDR3: TGTGCCAGCAGCTTGGTTCACTATGGGCCCAGTGAGCAGTTCTTC.

This clone rates as medium-sized. This chain uses TRBV21-1 with TRBJ1-5; TRBD1, as called in the table, went unchecked against the DNA. TRBV21-1 is a listed pseudogene. This CDR3 contains 16 residues. As DNA, the CDR3 is TGTGCCAGCAGCAAACAGCCCCGGGACAGGTATCAGCCCCAGCATTTT. Residues: CASSKQPRDRYQPQHF.

CDR3 sequence: CASSSPGQGYLGGYTF. The DNA of the CDR3 is TGCGCCAGCAGCTCGCCGGGACAGGGGTACCTGGGCGGCTACACCTTC. The chain uses TRBV5-1 and TRBJ1-2, with 10 bases matching TRBD1. Germline assignment: CDR1 SGHRS and CDR2 YFSETQ. The CDR3 consists of 16 residues. J gave up 8 bases and V 3 bases, and 13 bases lay outside the gene matches.

The V call is TRBV7-3, the J call TRBJ2-1, with 7 bases that match TRBD2. V lost 2 bases, J lost 8 bases, and 6 bases stayed unmatched. The V gene's germline CDR1 is SGHTA and CDR2 FQGTGA. The CDR3 is made up of 14 amino acids. The CDR3 nucleotides read TGTGCCAGCAGCTTAGCGGGAGTGAGGGATGAGCAGTTCTTC. This translates into CASSLAGVRDEQFF.

The chain recombines TRBV9 with TRBJ2-1; 11 bases match TRBD2. After removal of 5 bases from V and 8 bases from J, the junction contained 12 bases not matched to a gene. The CDR3 sequence is 16 residues long. From germline, CDR1 is SGDLS and CDR2 YYNGEE. The CDR3 reads CASSPTSGRGAYEQFF. The CDR3 nucleotides read TGTGCCAGCAGTCCCACTAGCGGGAGAGGCGCCTATGAGCAGTTCTTC. Drawing the rest from reference TRBV9 and TRBJ2-1, the complete variable domain is DSGVTQTPKHLITATGQRVTLRCSPRSGDLSVYWYQQSLDQGLQFLIQYYNGEERAKGNILERFSAQQFPDLHSELNLSSLELGDSALYFCASSPTSGRGAYEQFFGPGTRLTVL.

This chain links TRBV4-3 with TRBJ2-7; D call uncertain. CDR1 and CDR2 from the germline V gene are LGHNA and YSLEER. The CDR3 length is 13 residues. V dropped 1 base and J dropped 3 bases, with 7 bases sitting between them. This CDR3 is CASSQGLNYEQYF. The DNA of the CDR3 is TGCGCCAGCAGCCAAGGGCTAAACTACGAGCAGTACTTC.

CDR3 loop: CASTGGAPYEQYV. CDR3 nucleotides: TGTGCCAGCACCGGGGGGGCTCCTTACGAGCAGTACGTC. The chain combines TRBV5-6 with TRBJ2-7; TRBD2 aligns across 8 bases. Germline CDR1 SGHDT, CDR2 YYEEEE. This CDR3 contains 13 residues. Germline trimming cut 6 bases from V and 4 bases from J; bases unmatched to any gene: 6.

The genes are TRBV19 and TRBJ1-2; no firm D call. V dropped 7 bases and J dropped 0 bases, with 9 bases sitting between them. The germline CDR1 and CDR2 sequences are LNHDA and SQIVND (reference sequence). CDR3 length equals 13 residues. The CDR3 region is CASNFRPNYGYTF. The CDR3 DNA reads TGTGCCAGTAATTTTCGGCCTAACTATGGCTACACCTTC.

This sequence joins TRBV5-1 and TRBJ2-3; D not certain. Germline-derived CDR1 and CDR2 are SGHRS and YFSETQ. This CDR3 region has 13 residues. V was pared by 4 bases and J by 4 bases, with 10 bases between. In nucleotides, the CDR3 is TGCGCCAGCAGCCCCGATAACGCAGATACGCAGTATTTT. It is translated as CASSPDNADTQYF.

This CDR3 is CASSQNTGELFF. The CDR3 bases are TGCGCCAGCAGCCAAAACACCGGGGAGCTGTTTTTT. This chain uses TRBV5-1 with TRBJ2-2; D is undetermined. Germline values: CDR1 SGHRS, CDR2 YFSETQ. The CDR3 spans 12 residues. Trimming took off 4 bases at V and 2 bases at J, with 3 bases between the two ends. Combining the CDR3 with reference TRBV5-1 and TRBJ2-2 gives the whole variable domain KAGVTQTPRYLIKTRGQQVTLSCSPISGHRSVSWYQQTPGQGLQFLFEYFSETQRNKGNFPGRFSGRQFSNSRSEMNVSTLELGDSALYLCASSQNTGELFFGEGSRLTVL.

The chain has TRBV7-9 and TRBJ2-1; TRBD2 is a possible D gene (5 bases). CDR3 size: 13 residues. Per the germline V gene, CDR1 is SEHNR and CDR2 is FQNEAQ (reference sequence). The V gene lost 4 bases and the J gene lost 6 bases, with 10 bases spanning the gap. The CDR3 region is CASSSPGSNEQFF. In DNA, the CDR3 is TGTGCCAGCAGCTCCCCGGGGAGCAATGAGCAGTTCTTC.

The gene calls are TRBV2 and TRBJ2-2; D remains ambiguous. V dropped 7 bases and J dropped 4 bases, with 13 bases sitting between them. The CDR3 has 14 amino acids. Per germline, CDR1 SNHLY and CDR2 FYNNEI. The CDR3 DNA reads TGTGCCAGCACCTGGCTTTCTGGCACCGGGGAGCTGTTTTTT. This gives the protein CASTWLSGTGELFF.

The J gene is TRBJ2-7, the V gene TRBV7-2; 8 nucleotides align to TRBD2. The CDR3 runs 15 residues. Germline V gene data show CDR1 as SGHTA and CDR2 as FQGNSA. The V gene end was trimmed by 1 base and the J gene end by 2 bases; junction bases not matched to a gene: 4. The CDR3 nucleotides read TGTGCCAGCAGCTTAGAACTAGCGGCAACCTACGAGCAGTACTTC. Translating gives CASSLELAATYEQYF.

The gene calls are TRBV19 and TRBJ1-4, with D unresolved. Per germline, CDR1 LNHDA and CDR2 SQIVND (reference sequence). The V gene lost 1 base and the J gene lost 2 bases, with 8 bases spanning the gap. The CDR3 spans 15 residues. CDR3 sequence: CASSIAGLTNEKLFF. CDR3 in DNA: TGTGCCAGTAGTATAGCCGGATTGACTAATGAAAAACTGTTTTTT. The full variable domain, completed using reference TRBV19 and TRBJ1-4, is DGGITQSPKYLFRKEGQNVTLSCEQNLNHDAMYWYRQDPGQGLRLIYYSQIVNDFQKGDIAEGYSVSREKKESFPLTVTSAQKNPTAFYLCASSIAGLTNEKLFFGSGTQLSVL.

The chain is built from TRBV19 and TRBJ2-3, with 7 bases matching TRBD1. This CDR3 has 15 residues. Germline CDR1 reads LNHDA; CDR2 reads SQIVND (reference sequence). Trimming removed 4 bases from V and 2 bases from J; junction bases left unmatched: 6. CDR3 region: CASSRDRPPTDTQYF. CDR3 coding DNA: TGTGCCAGTAGTAGGGACAGACCCCCCACAGATACGCAGTATTTT. Together with reference TRBV19 and TRBJ2-3, the CDR3 gives the full variable domain: DGGITQSPKYLFRKEGQNVTLSCEQNLNHDAMYWYRQDPGQGLRLIYYSQIVNDFQKGDIAEGYSVSREKKESFPLTVTSAQKNPTAFYLCASSRDRPPTDTQYFGPGTRLTVL.

The chain has TRBV6-6 and TRBJ2-7, with D perhaps TRBD1 (6 bases). The CDR3 has 12 amino acids. The V gene lost 5 bases and the J gene lost 7 bases, with 12 bases spanning the gap. Germline V CDR1 and CDR2: MNHNY, SVGAGI (reference sequence). CDR3 region: CASSPTGLEQYV. CDR3 in DNA: TGTGCCAGCAGTCCCACAGGGCTAGAGCAGTACGTC.

The gene calls are TRBV10-3 and TRBJ1-1, with a possible D match to TRBD1 (6 bases). This CDR3 contains 14 residues. The V gene's germline CDR1 is ENHRY and CDR2 SYGVKD. V was trimmed by 7 bases and J by 0 bases, leaving 12 bases between them. Here the CDR3 reads CAINPTGLNTEAFF. The CDR3 nucleotides are TGTGCCATCAACCCGACAGGATTGAACACTGAAGCTTTCTTT.

This sequence joins TRBV2 and TRBJ1-1; no reliable D call. Trimming took 3 bases from V and 1 from J, leaving 9 bases between them. The CDR3 runs to 14 residues. Germline CDR1 is SNHLY and CDR2 is FYNNEI. The CDR3 spells CASSEVGPNTEAFF. DNA for the CDR3: TGTGCCAGCAGTGAGGTCGGGCCGAACACTGAAGCTTTCTTT.

Only a few counts were recorded for this clone. V usage is TRBV19 and J usage is TRBJ1-6, with no clear D. This CDR3 contains 15 residues. Germline assignment: CDR1 LNHDA and CDR2 SQIVND (reference sequence). The ends were cut back, 1 base at V and 10 bases at J, with 14 bases in the middle. The CDR3 nucleotides read TGTGCCAGTAGTATAGGGGCATCTAAGGGCTCACCCCTCCACTTT. Translated: CASSIGASKGSPLHF.

The chain is built from TRBV30 and TRBJ2-3; TRBD2 might be the D (7 bases). The V gene's germline CDR1 is GTSNPN and CDR2 SVGIG (reference sequence). Trimming stripped 2 bases from V and 2 bases from J, with 8 bases between. The CDR3 length is 13 residues. DNA for the CDR3: TGTGCCTGGAGTCGGGGGGCCACAGATACGCAGTATTTT. This codes for CAWSRGATDTQYF.

The gene calls are TRBV18 and TRBJ1-5; D is possibly TRBD1 (6 bases). The germline V gene encodes CDR1 KGHSH and CDR2 LQKENI. The CDR3 length is 15 residues. V lost 3 bases to trimming and J lost 7 bases, with 16 bases between them. CDR3 in DNA: TGTGCCAGCTCACCTTCACAGGGAGGCCCCCAGCCCCAGCATTTT. Amino acids: CASSPSQGGPQPQHF.

The V call is TRBV5-1, the J call TRBJ2-1; tentative D call: TRBD2 (5 bases). The CDR3 length is 15 residues. Germline V gene lookup returns CDR1 SGHRS and CDR2 YFSETQ. V was trimmed by 3 bases and J by 3 bases, leaving 13 bases between them. CDR3 sequence reads: CASSSTTGSYNEQFF. In DNA form, the CDR3 reads TGCGCCAGCAGCTCGACTACTGGGAGCTACAATGAGCAGTTCTTC.